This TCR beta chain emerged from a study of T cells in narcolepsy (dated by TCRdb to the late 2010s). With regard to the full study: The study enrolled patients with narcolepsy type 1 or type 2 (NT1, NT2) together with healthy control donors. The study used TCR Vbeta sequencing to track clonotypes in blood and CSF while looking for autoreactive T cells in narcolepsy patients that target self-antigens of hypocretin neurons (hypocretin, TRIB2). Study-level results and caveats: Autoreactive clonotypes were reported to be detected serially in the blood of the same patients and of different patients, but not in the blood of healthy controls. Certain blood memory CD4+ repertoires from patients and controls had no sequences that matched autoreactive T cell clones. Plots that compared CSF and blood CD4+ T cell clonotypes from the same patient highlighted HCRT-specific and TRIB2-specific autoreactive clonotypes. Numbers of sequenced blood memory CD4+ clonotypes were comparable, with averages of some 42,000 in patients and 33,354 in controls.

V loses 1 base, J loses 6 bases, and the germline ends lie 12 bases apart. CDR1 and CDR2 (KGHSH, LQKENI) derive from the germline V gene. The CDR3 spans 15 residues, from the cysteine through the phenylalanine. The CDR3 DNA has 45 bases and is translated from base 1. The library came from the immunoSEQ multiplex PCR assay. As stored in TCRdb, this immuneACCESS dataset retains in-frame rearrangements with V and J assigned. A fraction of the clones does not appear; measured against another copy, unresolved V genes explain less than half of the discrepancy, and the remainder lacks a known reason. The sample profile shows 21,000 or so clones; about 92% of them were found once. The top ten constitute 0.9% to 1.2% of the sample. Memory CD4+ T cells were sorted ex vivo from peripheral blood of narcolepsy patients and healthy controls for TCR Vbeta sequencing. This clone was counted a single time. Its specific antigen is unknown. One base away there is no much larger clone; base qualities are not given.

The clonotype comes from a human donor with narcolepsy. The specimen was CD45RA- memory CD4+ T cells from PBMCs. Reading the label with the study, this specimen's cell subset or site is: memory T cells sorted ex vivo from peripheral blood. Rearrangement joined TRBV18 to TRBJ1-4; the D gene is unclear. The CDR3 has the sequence CASSPLGGVDEKLFF. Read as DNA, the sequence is TGTGCCAGCTCACCACTAGGCGGGGTGGATGAAAAACTGTTTTTT.